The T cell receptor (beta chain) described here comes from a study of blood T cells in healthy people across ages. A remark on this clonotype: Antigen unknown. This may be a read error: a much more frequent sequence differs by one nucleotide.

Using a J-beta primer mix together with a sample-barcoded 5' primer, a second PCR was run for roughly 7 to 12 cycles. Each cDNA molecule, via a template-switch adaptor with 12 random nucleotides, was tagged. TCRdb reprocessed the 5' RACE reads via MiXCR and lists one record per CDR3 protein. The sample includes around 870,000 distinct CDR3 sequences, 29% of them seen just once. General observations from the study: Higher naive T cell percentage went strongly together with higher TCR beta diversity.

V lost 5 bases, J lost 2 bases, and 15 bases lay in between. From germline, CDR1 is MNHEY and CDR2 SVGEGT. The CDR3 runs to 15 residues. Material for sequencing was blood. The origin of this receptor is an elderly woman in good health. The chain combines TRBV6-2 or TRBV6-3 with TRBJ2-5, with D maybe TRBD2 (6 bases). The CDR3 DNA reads TGTGCCAGCAGTCACCAGTCGGGGGTTCAAGAGACCCAGTACTTC. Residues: CASSHQSGVQETQYF.